Each of the 18 T cell receptor beta chains below was sequenced from the same sample in a study of beta chain features in type 1 diabetes (dated by TCRdb to the late 2010s). Here is what the overall study found, with its caveats: A moderate but significant shortening of TCRB CDR3 length was observed in type 1 diabetes patients in all four CD4+ subsets.

No antigens are known for them. Library preparation used the immunoSEQ multiplex PCR assay. The entire amount of isolated RNA was reverse transcribed using the High Capacity cDNA Reverse Transcription Kit, so the sequenced TCRB transcripts were expressed ones. What TCRdb holds here is the immuneACCESS table cut down to in-frame rearrangements. Part of the clones is not present; checked against another copy, under half of the missing clones reflect an unresolved V gene, and the others are unexplained. The sample data list some 160,000 clones, and roughly 9% of these were observed just once. Together, the top ten hold 0.7% of the sample. The sample was central memory CD4+ T cells from blood. These receptors all stem from a woman aged 25 to 39 with type 1 diabetes.

The V and J genes are TRBV15 and TRBJ2-1, with D possibly matching TRBD2 (5 bases). The CDR3 runs 12 residues. The germline V gene has CDR1 LNHNV and CDR2 YYDKDF (reference sequence). The V end was cut by 2 bases, the J end by 10 bases, with 9 bases between. The CDR3 nucleotides read TGTGCCACCAGCAGATTTGAGGGAGAGCAGTTCTTC. This sequence encodes CATSRFEGEQFF.

This clone turned up a few times. V usage is TRBV5-1 and J usage is TRBJ1-1; 7 bases match TRBD1. With 4 bases clipped from V and 2 bases from J, the junction kept 5 bases outside the gene matches. Germline V gives CDR1 SGHRS, CDR2 YFSETQ. CDR3 length equals 14 residues. CDR3 nucleotides: TGCGCCAGCAGCGGGAACAGGGGTAACACTGAAGCTTTCTTT. Translated: CASSGNRGNTEAFF.

There are a few counts of this clone. V usage is TRBV4-1 and J usage is TRBJ1-2, with a tentative D call TRBD1 (6 bases). V gave up 0 bases and J gave up 0 bases, with 14 bases separating them. This CDR3 is built from 17 residues. Germline V gene data show CDR1 as MGHRA and CDR2 as YSYEKL. Written as DNA, the CDR3 is TGCGCCAGCAGCCAAGATCTTGGTGCAGGGGCTAACTATGGCTACACCTTC. Protein: CASSQDLGAGANYGYTF.

The sample holds many counts of this clone. Other DNA sequences of this sample code for an identical CDR3. The chain employs TRBV29-1 and TRBJ2-7; 9 bases fit TRBD1. V lost 6 bases, J lost 2 bases, and 5 bases stayed unmatched. Per germline, CDR1 SQVTM and CDR2 ANQGSEA. The CDR3 runs to 13 residues. The DNA for the CDR3 is TGCAGCGTGCCGGGACAGGGAGCCTACGAGCAGTACTTC. Translating it yields CSVPGQGAYEQYF.

The chain carries TRBV19 and TRBJ2-7; the D is unclear. V was trimmed by 4 bases and J by 3 bases, leaving 13 bases between them. Germline values: CDR1 LNHDA, CDR2 SQIVND (reference sequence). The CDR3 extends over 14 amino acids. CDR3 loop: CASSSDGVYYEQYF. CDR3 DNA sequence: TGTGCCAGTAGTAGCGACGGAGTATACTACGAGCAGTACTTC.

This clone was counted a few times. The genes are TRBV7-3 and TRBJ2-1, with 9 bases aligning to TRBD1. The junction had 3 bases not matched to a gene; V was cut back by 0 bases and J by 3 bases. From germline, CDR1 is SGHTA and CDR2 FQGTGA. The CDR3 runs to 16 residues. The CDR3 DNA reads TGTGCCAGCAGCTTAACGGGACAGGGATACTACAATGAGCAGTTCTTC. Protein: CASSLTGQGYYNEQFF. Using reference TRBV7-3 and TRBJ2-1 for the parts outside the CDR3, the full variable domain is GAGVSQTPSNKVTEKGKYVELRCDPISGHTALYWYRQSLGQGPEFLIYFQGTGAADDSGLPNDRFFAVRPEGSVSTLKIQRTERGDSAVYLCASSLTGQGYYNEQFFGPGTRLTVL.

The V call is TRBV7-9, the J call TRBJ2-7; 8 positions agree with TRBD2. The CDR3 is 16 amino acids. The V gene's germline CDR1 is SEHNR and CDR2 FQNEAQ (reference sequence). V gave up 5 bases and J gave up 2 bases; unmatched junction bases: 11. CDR3 in amino acids: CASSQGVHSGAYEQYF. Here the CDR3 DNA reads TGTGCCAGCAGCCAAGGAGTCCATAGCGGGGCCTACGAGCAGTACTTC.

This clone was found a few times. CDR3 in DNA: TGCGCCAGCAGCTTGGGCGTCTCCTACGAGCAGTACTTC. Translating it yields CASSLGVSYEQYF. J is TRBJ2-5 and V is TRBV5-1, with D hard to call. TRBJ2-7 explains the end of the DNA better; the J call may be wrong. Germline CDR1 is SGHRS and CDR2 is YFSETQ. This CDR3 has 13 residues.

This clone was recorded a few times. The chain recombines TRBV28 with TRBJ2-1; the match to TRBD2 covers 10 bases. With 4 bases clipped from V and 6 bases from J, the junction kept 12 bases outside the gene matches. CDR1 and CDR2 from the germline V gene are MDHEN and SYDVKM. The CDR3 is 17 residues long. The CDR3 protein is CASSSPPGTSVSNEQFF. In nucleotides, the CDR3 is TGTGCCAGCAGTTCTCCCCCCGGGACTAGCGTTAGCAATGAGCAGTTCTTC.

This clone was counted a few times. The chain combines TRBV5-4 with TRBJ2-3; D unresolved. The germline gives CDR1 SGHNT, CDR2 YYREEE (reference sequence). V shed 3 bases and J shed 2 bases, with 13 bases lying between them. This CDR3 comprises 15 residues. CDR3 protein: CASSSQVSPTDTQYF. The CDR3 coding sequence is TGTGCCAGCAGCTCCCAGGTGTCCCCCACAGATACGCAGTATTTT.

This clone was recorded a few times. The V and J genes are TRBV28 and TRBJ1-1; 8 nucleotides match TRBD1. V lost 5 bases and J lost 9; bases outside the gene matches: 14. Germline V lookup: CDR1 MDHEN, CDR2 SYDVKM. The CDR3 is 15 amino acids. The CDR3 region has the DNA TGTGCCAGCAGTCCCCTGCAGGGGGCCTTCGCACAAGCTTTCTTT. Its translation: CASSPLQGAFAQAFF.

This clone showed up just a few times. CDR3 region: CASGLLAGGREQFF. In nucleotides, the CDR3 is TGTGCTAGTGGTTTGCTAGCGGGAGGAAGGGAGCAGTTCTTC. The rearrangement uses TRBV12-5 and TRBJ2-1, with TRBD2 identical over 11 bases. V trimming: 2 bases; J trimming: 10 bases; junction bases outside the gene matches: 4. Germline V CDR1 and CDR2: LGHNT, FRNRAP. This CDR3 has 14 amino acids. Combining the CDR3 with reference TRBV12-5 and TRBJ2-1 gives the whole variable domain DARVTQTPRHKVTEMGQEVTMRCQPILGHNTVFWYRQTMMQGLELLAYFRNRAPLDDSGMPKDRFSAEMPDATLATLKIQPSEPRDSAVYFCASGLLAGGREQFFGPGTRLTVL.

This clone was counted between two and nine times. The genes are TRBV10-2 and TRBJ1-3; D might be TRBD1 (5 bases). Germline CDR1 WSHSY, CDR2 SAAADI. CDR3 size: 14 residues. V shed 5 bases and J shed 3 bases, with 11 bases lying between them. The CDR3 loop is CASSRGMDGNTIYF. CDR3 nucleotide sequence: TGCGCCAGCAGTAGGGGAATGGATGGAAACACCATATATTTT.

In this sample, this clone turned up a few times. The gene calls are TRBV9 and TRBJ1-4; 7 nucleotides match TRBD1. The CDR3 runs to 13 residues. From germline, CDR1 is SGDLS and CDR2 YYNGEE. Losses at the gene ends were 7 bases for V and 3 bases for J; bases not matched to a gene: 3. CDR3: CASGTESNEKLFF. CDR3 coding DNA: TGTGCCAGCGGGACAGAATCTAATGAAAAACTGTTTTTT.

This clone was counted a few times. The V call is TRBV7-8, the J call TRBJ1-5; 9 positions agree with TRBD1. J gave up 1 base and V 5 bases, and 9 bases lay outside the gene matches. CDR1 and CDR2 from the germline V gene are SGHVS and FQNEAQ. This CDR3 is 17 amino acids long. Written as DNA, the CDR3 is TGTGCCAGCAGCCCTGGGACAGGGTCTGTGAGCAATCAGCCCCAGCATTTT. It specifies CASSPGTGSVSNQPQHF.

The chain has TRBV5-1 and TRBJ2-1; 10 nucleotides match TRBD2. The CDR3 sequence is 19 residues long. The J segment lost 4 bases and the V segment lost 0 bases, leaving 13 bases of the junction unmatched. Germline CDR1 reads SGHRS; CDR2 reads YFSETQ. This CDR3 is CASSLAGISGRSGYNEQFF. In nucleotides, the CDR3 is TGCGCCAGCAGCTTGGCCGGGATTAGCGGGAGGAGCGGATACAATGAGCAGTTCTTC. Full variable domain (outside the CDR3, taken from reference TRBV5-1 and TRBJ2-1): KAGVTQTPRYLIKTRGQQVTLSCSPISGHRSVSWYQQTPGQGLQFLFEYFSETQRNKGNFPGRFSGRQFSNSRSEMNVSTLELGDSALYLCASSLAGISGRSGYNEQFFGPGTRLTVL.

This clone came up a few times. The CDR3 is CASSFGGEGYGYTF. CDR3 nucleotide sequence: TGTGCCAGCAGCTTCGGTGGGGAGGGGTATGGCTACACCTTC. This chain links TRBV7-2 with TRBJ1-2; a weak D match, TRBD1 (5 bases). Germline V gives CDR1 SGHTA, CDR2 FQGNSA. This CDR3 is 14 amino acids long. Between the trimmed V and J ends, which lost 3 bases and 5 bases, there was a span of 13 bases.

This chain joins TRBV5-6 and TRBJ1-1, with 8 bases lining up with TRBD1. There are 14 residues in the CDR3. V dropped 2 bases and J dropped 5; count of bases not matched to a gene: 5. CDR1 is SGHDT, CDR2 YYEEEE, per germline. Here the CDR3 DNA reads TGTGCCAGCAGCTTTCAGGGGGCGCTGACTGAAGCTTTCTTT. Amino acids: CASSFQGALTEAFF.